Detailed here is one TCR beta chain. This entry belongs to a study of blood T cell repertoires in COVID-19. Study overall: The origin of the acute and convalescent COVID-19 samples was the United States, Italy and Spain.

The CDR3 sequence is 14 residues long. Trimming left V 4 bases short and J 0 bases short, with 7 bases between. Germline V gives CDR1 SGHRS, CDR2 YFSETQ. Original methodology: Reference gene primer amplification in the assay estimated nucleated cell counts. Repertoires were generated with immunoSEQ multiplex PCR, while TCRdb's copy carries only in-frame clones and drops some. Clone size and the V and J calls come from that table; the DNA yielded D and trimming. This table holds under 50,000 clones, 82% found once. Sequencing was performed on peripheral blood. The TCR sequence derives from a man between 40 and 49 years old with acute or convalescent COVID-19. This chain joins TRBV5-1 and TRBJ2-2; D unclear. CDR3 loop: CASSPYANTGELFF. The CDR3 DNA follows: TGCGCCAGCAGCCCGTATGCGAACACCGGGGAGCTGTTTTTT.